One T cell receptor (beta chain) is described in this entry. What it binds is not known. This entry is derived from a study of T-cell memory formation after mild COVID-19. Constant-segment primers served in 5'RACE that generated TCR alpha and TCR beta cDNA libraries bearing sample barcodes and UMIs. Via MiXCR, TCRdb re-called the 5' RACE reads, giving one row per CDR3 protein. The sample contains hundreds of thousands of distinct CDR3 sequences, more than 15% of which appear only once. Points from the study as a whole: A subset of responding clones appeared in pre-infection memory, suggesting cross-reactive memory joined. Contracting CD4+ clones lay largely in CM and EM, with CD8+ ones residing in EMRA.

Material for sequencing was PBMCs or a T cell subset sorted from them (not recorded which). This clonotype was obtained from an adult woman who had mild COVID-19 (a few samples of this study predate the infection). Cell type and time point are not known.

For the CDR3, the DNA is TGTGCCATCAGCGGGACAGGGCACGAGCAGTACTTC. Residues: CAISGTGHEQYF. The chain is built from TRBV10-3 and TRBJ2-7, with TRBD1 matching 9 bases. CDR1 and CDR2 (germline): ENHRY, SYGVKD. The V gene end was trimmed by 6 bases and the J gene end by 5 bases; junction bases not matched to a gene: 2. The CDR3 has 12 amino acids.